The entry that follows covers one T cell receptor (beta chain) sequence. The antigen remains unidentified. Produced via immunoSEQ multiplex PCR; TCRdb's table is partial and in-frame only. The sample contains around 64,000 clones, 70% to 85% of which appear only once. The record originates from a study of pediatric ulcerative colitis. Notes on the study in general: Acute severe colitis showed lower rectal diversity from clonal expansions. All ulcerative colitis patients, but no controls, carried a couple of rectal clonotypes.

Sequencing was carried out using blood. This clonotype was sampled from a boy between 10 and 17 years old with moderate ulcerative colitis.

CDR3 loop: CASSSGTEQFF. CDR3 DNA: TGTGCCAGCAGTTCCGGGACCGAGCAGTTCTTC. This chain links TRBV6-1 with TRBJ2-1; D is possibly TRBD1 or TRBD2 (5 bases each). Trimming left V 5 bases short and J 10 bases short, with 9 bases between. This CDR3 comprises 11 residues. Per the germline V gene, CDR1 is MNHNS and CDR2 is SASEGT.